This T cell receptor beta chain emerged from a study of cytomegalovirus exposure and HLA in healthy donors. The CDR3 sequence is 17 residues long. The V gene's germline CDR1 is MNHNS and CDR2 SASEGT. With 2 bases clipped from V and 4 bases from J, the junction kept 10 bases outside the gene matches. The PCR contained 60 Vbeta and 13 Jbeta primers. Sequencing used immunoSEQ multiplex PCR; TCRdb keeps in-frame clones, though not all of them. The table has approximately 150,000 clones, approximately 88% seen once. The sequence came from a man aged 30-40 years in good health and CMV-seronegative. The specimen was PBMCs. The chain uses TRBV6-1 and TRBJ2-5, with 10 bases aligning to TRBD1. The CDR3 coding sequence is TGTGCCAGCAGTGAAAGATTGGGGACAGGGGCGGGAGAGACCCAGTACTTC. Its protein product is CASSERLGTGAGETQYF.